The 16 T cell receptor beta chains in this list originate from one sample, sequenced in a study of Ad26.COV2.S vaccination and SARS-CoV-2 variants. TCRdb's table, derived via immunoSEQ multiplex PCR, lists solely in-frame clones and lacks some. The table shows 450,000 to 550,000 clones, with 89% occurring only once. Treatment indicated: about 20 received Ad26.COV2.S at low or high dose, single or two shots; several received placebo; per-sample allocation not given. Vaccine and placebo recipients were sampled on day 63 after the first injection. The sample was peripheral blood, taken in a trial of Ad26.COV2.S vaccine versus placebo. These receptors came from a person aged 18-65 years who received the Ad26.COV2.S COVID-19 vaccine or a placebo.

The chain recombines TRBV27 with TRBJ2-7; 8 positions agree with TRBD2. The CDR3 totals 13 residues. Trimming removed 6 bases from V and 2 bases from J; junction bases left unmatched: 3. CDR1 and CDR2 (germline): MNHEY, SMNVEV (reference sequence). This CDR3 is CASRLTSAYEQYF. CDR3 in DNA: TGTGCCAGCAGACTGACTAGCGCCTACGAGCAGTACTTC.

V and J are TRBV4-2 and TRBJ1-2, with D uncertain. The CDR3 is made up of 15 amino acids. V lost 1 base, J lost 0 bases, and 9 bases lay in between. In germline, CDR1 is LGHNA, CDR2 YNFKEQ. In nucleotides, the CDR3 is TGTGCCAGCAGCCAAGTCCCAGGAGCTAACTATGGCTACACCTTC. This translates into CASSQVPGANYGYTF.

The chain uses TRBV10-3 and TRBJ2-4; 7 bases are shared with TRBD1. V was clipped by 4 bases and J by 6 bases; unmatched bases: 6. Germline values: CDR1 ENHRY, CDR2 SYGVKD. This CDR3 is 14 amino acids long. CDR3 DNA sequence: TGTGCCATCAGTGCCGGGACAGACCGAAACATTCAGTACTTC. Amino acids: CAISAGTDRNIQYF.

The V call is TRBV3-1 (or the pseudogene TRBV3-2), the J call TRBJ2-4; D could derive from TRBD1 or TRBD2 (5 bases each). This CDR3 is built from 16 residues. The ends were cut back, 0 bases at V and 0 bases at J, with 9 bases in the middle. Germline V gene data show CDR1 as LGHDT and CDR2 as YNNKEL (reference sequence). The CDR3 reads CASSQDSGTAKNIQYF. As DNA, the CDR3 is TGTGCCAGCAGCCAAGACTCTGGGACAGCCAAAAACATTCAGTACTTC.

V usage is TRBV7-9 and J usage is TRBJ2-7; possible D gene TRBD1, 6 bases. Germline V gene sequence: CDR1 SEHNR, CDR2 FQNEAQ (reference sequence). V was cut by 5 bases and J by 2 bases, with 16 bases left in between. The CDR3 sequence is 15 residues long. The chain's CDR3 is CASSRQVNPTYEQYF. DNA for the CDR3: TGTGCCAGCAGCCGACAGGTAAATCCTACCTACGAGCAGTACTTC.

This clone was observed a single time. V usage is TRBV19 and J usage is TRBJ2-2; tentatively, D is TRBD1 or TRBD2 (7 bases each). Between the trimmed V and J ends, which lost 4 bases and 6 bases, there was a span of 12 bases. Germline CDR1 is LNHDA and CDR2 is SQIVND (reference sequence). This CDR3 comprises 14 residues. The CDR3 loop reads CASSREGASGELFF. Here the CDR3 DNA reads TGTGCCAGTAGTAGGGAGGGGGCCTCCGGGGAGCTGTTTTTT. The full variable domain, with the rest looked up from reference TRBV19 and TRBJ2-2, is DGGITQSPKYLFRKEGQNVTLSCEQNLNHDAMYWYRQDPGQGLRLIYYSQIVNDFQKGDIAEGYSVSREKKESFPLTVTSAQKNPTAFYLCASSREGASGELFFGEGSRLTVL.

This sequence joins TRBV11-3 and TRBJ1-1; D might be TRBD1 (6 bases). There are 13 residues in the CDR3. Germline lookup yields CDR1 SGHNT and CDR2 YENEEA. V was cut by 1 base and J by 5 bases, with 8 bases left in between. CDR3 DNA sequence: TGTGCCAGCAGCTTAGTTCAGGGGACTGAAGCTTTCTTT. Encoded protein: CASSLVQGTEAFF.

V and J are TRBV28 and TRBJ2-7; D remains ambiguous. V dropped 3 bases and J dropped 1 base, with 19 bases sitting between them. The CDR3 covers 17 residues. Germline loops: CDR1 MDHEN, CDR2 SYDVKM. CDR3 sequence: CASSFQAQGNPSYEQYF. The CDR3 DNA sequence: TGTGCCAGCAGTTTTCAGGCCCAAGGAAACCCTTCCTACGAGCAGTACTTC.

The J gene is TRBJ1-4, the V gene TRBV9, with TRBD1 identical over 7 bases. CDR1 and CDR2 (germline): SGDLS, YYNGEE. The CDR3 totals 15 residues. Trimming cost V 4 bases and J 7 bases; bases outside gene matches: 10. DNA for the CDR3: TGTGCCAGCAGCACACGACAGGGTGGGGGTGAAAAACTGTTTTTT. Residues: CASSTRQGGGEKLFF.

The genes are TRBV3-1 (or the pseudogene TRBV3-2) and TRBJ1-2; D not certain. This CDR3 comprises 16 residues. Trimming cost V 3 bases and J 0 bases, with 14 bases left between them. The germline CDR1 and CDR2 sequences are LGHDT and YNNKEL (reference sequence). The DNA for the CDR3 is TGTGCCAGCAGCCACACAAGTTCCGGGTCTAACTATGGCTACACCTTC. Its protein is CASSHTSSGSNYGYTF.

The CDR3 here is CASSQSLAGDNEQFF. The DNA of the CDR3 is TGCGCCAGCAGCCAAAGCCTAGCGGGGGACAATGAGCAGTTCTTC. The genes are TRBV4-3 and TRBJ2-1; 10 bases align to TRBD2. Germline values: CDR1 LGHNA, CDR2 YSLEER. Trimming at V came to 2 bases and at J to 5 bases, leaving 3 bases not matched to a gene. The CDR3 consists of 15 residues.

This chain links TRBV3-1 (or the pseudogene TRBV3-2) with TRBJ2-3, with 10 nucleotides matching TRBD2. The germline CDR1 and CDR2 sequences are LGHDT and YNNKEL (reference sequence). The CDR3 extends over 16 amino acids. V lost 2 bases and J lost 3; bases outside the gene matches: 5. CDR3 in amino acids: CASSQSSSGGTDTQYF. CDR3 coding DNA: TGTGCCAGCAGCCAATCCTCTAGCGGGGGTACAGATACGCAGTATTTT.

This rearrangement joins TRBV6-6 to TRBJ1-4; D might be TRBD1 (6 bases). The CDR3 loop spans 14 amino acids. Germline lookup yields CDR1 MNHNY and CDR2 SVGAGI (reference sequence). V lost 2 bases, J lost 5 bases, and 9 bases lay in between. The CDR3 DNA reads TGTGCCAGCAGTTACACAGGGCCGAATGAAAAACTGTTTTTT. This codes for CASSYTGPNEKLFF.

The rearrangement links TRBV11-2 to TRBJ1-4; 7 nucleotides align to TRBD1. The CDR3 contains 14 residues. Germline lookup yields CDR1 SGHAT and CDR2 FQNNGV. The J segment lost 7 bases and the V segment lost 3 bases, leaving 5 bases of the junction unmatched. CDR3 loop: CASSFGTAGEKLFF. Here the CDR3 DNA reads TGTGCCAGCAGCTTCGGGACAGCCGGTGAAAAACTGTTTTTT. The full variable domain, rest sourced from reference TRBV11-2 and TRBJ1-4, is EAGVAQSPRYKIIEKRQSVAFWCNPISGHATLYWYQQILGQGPKLLIQFQNNGVVDDSQLPKDRFSAERLKGVDSTLKIQPAKLEDSAVYLCASSFGTAGEKLFFGSGTQLSVL.

The CDR3: CASSIRDRLYEQYF. The CDR3 nucleotides read TGTGCCAGCAGCATCCGGGACAGGCTTTACGAGCAGTACTTC. V gene TRBV14 combines with J gene TRBJ2-7; 8 bases align to TRBD1. Germline CDR1 SGHDN, CDR2 FVKESK. The CDR3 is 14 residues long. V was clipped by 5 bases and J by 4 bases; unmatched bases: 7.

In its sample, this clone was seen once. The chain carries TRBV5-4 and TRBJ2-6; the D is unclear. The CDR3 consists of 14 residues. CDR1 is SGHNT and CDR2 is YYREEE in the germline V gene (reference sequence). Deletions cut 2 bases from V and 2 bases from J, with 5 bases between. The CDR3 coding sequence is TGTGCCAGCAGCTTCGGGCCTGGGGCCAACGTCCTGACTTTC. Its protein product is CASSFGPGANVLTF.